The 26 T cell receptor beta chains reported below all come from one sample, sequenced in a study of T cell changes during pregnancy in multiple sclerosis. Method: immunoSEQ multiplex PCR; TCRdb's copy keeps in-frame clones and lacks some. The top ten hold roughly 0.54% of the sample, which has 50,000 to 60,000 clones, 80% to 90% seen once. The sequencing used CD4+ T cells from peripheral blood mononuclear cells, collected in the first trimester of pregnancy. Every receptor here comes from a female donor with multiple sclerosis, enrolled in a pregnancy study.

CDR3 region: CASSYSMGGLANEQFF. CDR3 in DNA: TGTGCCAGCAGTTACTCGATGGGTGGCCTAGCCAATGAGCAGTTCTTC. This sequence joins TRBV6-5 and TRBJ2-1, with a weak D call TRBD2 (5 bases). Germline CDR1 is MNHEY and CDR2 is SVGAGI. The CDR3 sequence is 16 residues long. V shed 0 bases and J shed 6 bases, with 15 bases lying between them.

CDR3 loop: CASSSKAGANTEAFF. The CDR3 nucleotides are TGCGCCAGCAGCTCGAAAGCGGGGGCGAACACTGAAGCTTTCTTT. The rearrangement links TRBV5-1 to TRBJ1-1; perhaps TRBD1 as D (6 bases). This CDR3 contains 15 residues. Per germline, CDR1 SGHRS and CDR2 YFSETQ. V shed 3 bases and J shed 1 base, with 13 bases lying between them.

This chain uses TRBV11-3 with TRBJ2-2, with 7 bases that match TRBD1. V shed 3 bases, J shed 1 base, and the junction held 2 bases outside the gene matches. CDR1 is SGHNT, CDR2 YENEEA, per germline. The CDR3 is 15 amino acids. CDR3 sequence reads: CASSFRTGNTGELFF. CDR3 nucleotide sequence: TGTGCCAGCAGCTTCCGGACAGGGAACACCGGGGAGCTGTTTTTT.

The chain carries TRBV9 and TRBJ2-2; 12 bases map to TRBD2. Germline CDR1 reads SGDLS; CDR2 reads YYNGEE. This CDR3 spans 18 amino acids. V gave up 0 bases and J gave up 4 bases; unmatched junction bases: 7. The CDR3 coding sequence is TGTGCCAGCAGCGTAGGGCTAGCGGGGGGGCCGAGCACCGGGGAGCTGTTTTTT. Its translation is CASSVGLAGGPSTGELFF.

The rearrangement links TRBV6-8 to TRBJ1-2; 7 nucleotides match TRBD1. This CDR3 is built from 13 residues. J was trimmed by 1 base and V by 9 bases; bases with no gene match: 5. Germline V gene data show CDR1 as MNHGY and CDR2 as SAAAGT. CDR3 sequence (DNA): TGTGCCAGATACAGGGGCCGTAACTATGGCTACACCTTC. As protein: CARYRGRNYGYTF.

CDR3 protein: CASSEYGLAGGRGTDTQYF. Here the CDR3 DNA reads TGTGCCAGCAGTGAATATGGACTAGCGGGAGGTCGGGGCACAGATACGCAGTATTTT. This chain joins TRBV2 and TRBJ2-3; 14 positions match TRBD2. The germline gives CDR1 SNHLY, CDR2 FYNNEI. With 2 bases clipped from V and 1 base from J, the junction kept 8 bases outside the gene matches. This CDR3 contains 19 residues.

V is TRBV4-2 and J is TRBJ2-7; TRBD2 aligns across 13 bases. The CDR3 is made up of 18 amino acids. V gave up 1 base and J gave up 4 bases; unmatched junction bases: 10. Per germline, CDR1 LGHNA and CDR2 YNFKEQ. CDR3 sequence (DNA): TGTGCCAGCAGCCAAGCCGGGACTAGCGGGACAACTTCTTACGAGCAGTACTTC. Amino acids: CASSQAGTSGTTSYEQYF.

This clone was counted once. The rearrangement links TRBV5-1 to TRBJ2-3; D may be TRBD2 (5 bases). Germline V gene data show CDR1 as SGHRS and CDR2 as YFSETQ. The CDR3 has 15 amino acids. Trimming stripped 1 base from V and 0 bases from J, with 9 bases between. CDR3 in amino acids: CASSLLGKSTDTQYF. DNA of the CDR3: TGCGCCAGCAGCTTGCTCGGGAAAAGCACAGATACGCAGTATTTT.

This sequence joins TRBV19 and TRBJ2-3; 7 nucleotides align to TRBD2. The CDR3 spans 15 residues. Germline trimming cut 5 bases from V and 8 bases from J; bases unmatched to any gene: 13. Germline V gene lookup returns CDR1 LNHDA and CDR2 SQIVND (reference sequence). The CDR3 DNA is TGTGCCAGTAGTCTACGGACTAGATTGGGGGGTACGCAGTATTTT. This sequence encodes CASSLRTRLGGTQYF.

The chain uses TRBV7-9 and TRBJ2-3, with 8 bases lining up with TRBD1. CDR1 and CDR2 from the germline V gene are SEHNR and FQNEAQ (reference sequence). Losses at the gene ends were 5 bases for V and 2 bases for J; bases not matched to a gene: 3. This CDR3 spans 14 amino acids. The CDR3 spells CASSPTGDTDTQYF. The CDR3 DNA reads TGTGCCAGCAGCCCGACAGGGGACACAGATACGCAGTATTTT.

The chain links TRBV6-5 to TRBJ2-7; 8 bases line up with TRBD1. The V and J ends lost 0 bases and 4 bases, in that order; junction bases with no gene match: 5. Germline V CDR1 and CDR2: MNHEY, SVGAGI. This CDR3 comprises 15 residues. CDR3 nucleotides: TGTGCCAGCAGTTACTCACGGGACAGGACGTACGAGCAGTACTTC. It is translated as CASSYSRDRTYEQYF.

The chain combines TRBV7-2 with TRBJ1-3, with D perhaps TRBD1 (6 bases). The germline V and J ends were trimmed by 5 bases and 4 bases, with 18 bases remaining between them. The length of the CDR3 is 16 residues. CDR1 is SGHTA, CDR2 FQGNSA, per germline. The CDR3 is CASSPMMSGAGNTIYF. DNA for the CDR3: TGTGCCAGCAGCCCGATGATGTCAGGGGCAGGAAACACCATATATTTT.

The gene calls are TRBV11-3 and TRBJ2-5, with D tentatively TRBD2 (7 bases). The V gene's germline CDR1 is SGHNT and CDR2 YENEEA. With 5 bases removed from V and 4 bases from J, the gap between germline ends came to 20 bases. This CDR3 is 16 amino acids long. DNA for the CDR3: TGTGCCAGCAGCCAAAATCGCGGGGGCCTTCGAGAGACCCAGTACTTC. This translates into CASSQNRGGLRETQYF.

This sequence joins TRBV6-1 and TRBJ1-2; the D gene is possibly TRBD1 (6 bases). Looked up from germline, CDR1 is MNHNS and CDR2 is SASEGT. V lost 6 bases, J lost 6 bases, and 11 bases lay in between. The CDR3 is 12 amino acids. The CDR3 sequence: CASSDRNHGYTF. As DNA, the CDR3 is TGTGCCAGCAGCGACAGGAACCATGGCTACACCTTC.

The chain joins TRBV4-3 to TRBJ2-1; D unclear. Trimming took 6 bases from V and 9 from J, leaving 12 bases between them. The CDR3 runs 12 residues. Germline V gives CDR1 LGHNA, CDR2 YSLEER. CDR3 in amino acids: CASRSRSGEQFF. The CDR3 region has the DNA TGCGCCAGCAGATCAAGGTCGGGTGAGCAGTTCTTC.

The gene calls are TRBV6-5 and TRBJ2-7, with D maybe TRBD2 (6 bases). This CDR3 has 14 amino acids. Trimming stripped 7 bases from V and 3 bases from J, with 16 bases between. CDR1 and CDR2 from the germline V gene are MNHEY and SVGAGI. The CDR3 is CASTTGGPYYEQYF. In DNA, the CDR3 is TGTGCCAGCACCACCGGGGGACCTTACTACGAGCAGTACTTC.

CDR3 bases: TGCGCCAGCAGCCAAGATCCCGGACAGGGCAAACCTAGCACAGATACGCAGTATTTT. This translates into CASSQDPGQGKPSTDTQYF. The chain recombines TRBV4-1 with TRBJ2-3, with 8 positions matching TRBD1. CDR1 MGHRA and CDR2 YSYEKL come from the germline V gene. The CDR3 consists of 19 residues. V was pared by 0 bases and J by 0 bases, with 11 bases of the junction left unmatched.

This clone was seen repeatedly, ten times or more. This sequence joins TRBV20-1 and TRBJ2-1; a possible D gene is TRBD2 (6 bases). CDR1 is DFQATT and CDR2 is SNEGSKA in the germline V gene (reference sequence). CDR3 length equals 11 residues. DNA of the CDR3: TGCGTCACCGGGACTCACAATGAGCAGTTCTTC. Translated: CVTGTHNEQFF.

V usage is TRBV19 and J usage is TRBJ1-4; D gene uncertain. This CDR3 spans 13 amino acids. Trimming took 5 bases from V and 3 from J, leaving 7 bases between them. Looked up from germline, CDR1 is LNHDA and CDR2 is SQIVND (reference sequence). The CDR3 here is CASSPAANEKLFF. The CDR3 nucleotides are TGTGCCAGTAGTCCCGCGGCTAATGAAAAACTGTTTTTT. The variable domain in full, completed from reference TRBV19 and TRBJ1-4, reads DGGITQSPKYLFRKEGQNVTLSCEQNLNHDAMYWYRQDPGQGLRLIYYSQIVNDFQKGDIAEGYSVSREKKESFPLTVTSAQKNPTAFYLCASSPAANEKLFFGSGTQLSVL.

This rearrangement joins TRBV7-6 to TRBJ2-7, with 7 bases lining up with TRBD1. This CDR3 is built from 16 residues. Germline loops: CDR1 SGHVS, CDR2 FNYEAQ. J gave up 6 bases and V 4 bases, and 15 bases lay outside the gene matches. CDR3 region: CASSSGVDRVRGEQYF. The CDR3 DNA sequence: TGTGCCAGCAGCTCAGGGGTTGACAGGGTAAGAGGCGAGCAGTACTTC.

In its sample, this clone was seen a few times. CDR3 nucleotides: TGTGCCAGCACCAGGAAGGAGGTAGACACTGAAGCTTTCTTT. It is translated as CASTRKEVDTEAFF. The chain couples TRBV2 to TRBJ1-1; D call uncertain. V was pared by 7 bases and J by 3 bases, with 15 bases between. The V gene's germline CDR1 is SNHLY and CDR2 FYNNEI. This CDR3 is built from 14 residues.

The rearrangement links TRBV19 to TRBJ2-2, with D maybe TRBD1 (6 bases). Germline V gene data show CDR1 as LNHDA and CDR2 as SQIVND (reference sequence). This CDR3 comprises 14 residues. V was pared by 4 bases and J by 5 bases, with 11 bases between. CDR3: CASSTGTITGELFF. DNA of the CDR3: TGTGCCAGTAGTACGGGGACAATAACCGGGGAGCTGTTTTTT.

The chain is built from TRBV6-5 and TRBJ2-7, with D tentatively TRBD2 (6 bases). With 2 bases removed from V and 4 bases from J, the gap between germline ends came to 9 bases. The CDR3 is made up of 13 amino acids. Per the germline V gene, CDR1 is MNHEY and CDR2 is SVGAGI. The CDR3 DNA sequence: TGTGCCAGCAGTTACGGGACTGGTTACGAGCAGTACTTC. Translated, it gives CASSYGTGYEQYF.

J is TRBJ1-1 and V is TRBV5-1; D uncertain. The germline gives CDR1 SGHRS, CDR2 YFSETQ. The V and J ends lost 0 bases and 1 base respectively, with 7 bases between them. This CDR3 is built from 14 residues. CDR3 sequence reads: CASSLAGWNTEAFF. In DNA form, the CDR3 reads TGCGCCAGCAGCTTGGCAGGATGGAACACTGAAGCTTTCTTT.

V is TRBV5-1 and J is TRBJ1-5, with D uncertain. Trimming shortened V by 3 bases and J by 3 bases, and 10 bases separated the two germline ends. The CDR3 has 14 amino acids. In germline, CDR1 is SGHRS, CDR2 YFSETQ. The CDR3 loop is CASSSGLINQPQHF. The CDR3 DNA follows: TGCGCCAGCAGCTCCGGACTGATCAATCAGCCCCAGCATTTT.

This chain connects TRBV10-3 to TRBJ2-3; the D is unclear. The CDR3 totals 12 residues. Between the trimmed V and J ends, which lost 5 bases and 5 bases, there was a span of 8 bases. Germline V CDR1 and CDR2: ENHRY, SYGVKD. For the CDR3, the DNA is TGTGCCATCAGTTACTCGGGAGATACGCAGTATTTT. It yields the protein CAISYSGDTQYF.